These 22 T cell receptor beta chains were all obtained from the same sample, sequenced in a study of post-analysis software for immune sequencing data. Carried by the TCR beta cDNA libraries were unique molecular identifiers. TCRdb fed the PCR reads into MiXCR, producing one record per CDR3 protein. This sample has roughly 160,000 distinct CDR3 sequences, with 30% to 45% found just once. Specimen: blood, collected after autologous hematopoietic stem cell transplantation. The source of these receptors is a girl aged 5-17 years with multiple sclerosis.

The V and J genes are TRBV7-3 and TRBJ2-3; 13 nucleotides agree with TRBD2. Trimming took 5 bases from V and 3 from J; bases not matched to a gene: 8. From germline, CDR1 is SGHTA and CDR2 FQGTGA. This CDR3 is 17 amino acids long. The CDR3 loop reads CASSLFGLAGATDTQYF. CDR3 DNA: TGTGCCAGCAGCCTATTCGGACTAGCGGGAGCTACAGATACGCAGTATTTT.

Comments on this clonotype: The final CDR3 position lacks the conserved phenylalanine or tryptophan, pointing to a likely read error. This rearrangement joins TRBV7-9 to TRBJ1-2; no clear D. Between the trimmed V and J ends, which lost 5 bases and 6 bases, there was a span of 16 bases. The CDR3 spans 14 residues. Germline V CDR1 and CDR2: SEHNR, FQNEAQ (reference sequence). The CDR3 reads CASSHKGSPHGYTI. The CDR3 DNA reads TGTGCCAGCAGCCATAAGGGTTCCCCCCATGGCTACACCATC.

This clonotype was counted a few times. This sequence joins TRBV27 and TRBJ1-1; D may be TRBD1 (5 bases). The CDR3 runs 14 residues. Per the germline V gene, CDR1 is MNHEY and CDR2 is SMNVEV (reference sequence). V lost 2 bases and J lost 1, with 8 bases in between. CDR3 in DNA: TGTGCCAGCAGTTTAAGGGGTTCGAACACTGAAGCTTTCTTT. Translation: CASSLRGSNTEAFF.

This clonotype occurred a few times. J is TRBJ2-1 and V is TRBV12-3 or TRBV12-4; 10 nucleotides line up with TRBD2. Germline trimming cut 10 bases from V and 5 bases from J; bases unmatched to any gene: 5. This CDR3 contains 13 residues. CDR3 sequence reads: CATSSGSHNEQFF. The DNA for the CDR3 is TGTGCCACCTCTAGCGGGAGCCACAATGAGCAGTTCTTC.

This clonotype appeared a few times. CDR3 DNA sequence: TGTGCCAGCAGCTTAGTTGCACAGGGGGGATACGAGCAGTACTTC. Its translation is CASSLVAQGGYEQYF. The chain is built from TRBV7-2 and TRBJ2-7, with 8 bases identical to TRBD1. Germline V gene lookup returns CDR1 SGHTA and CDR2 FQGNSA. The CDR3 spans 15 residues. V trimming: 1 base; J trimming: 4 bases; junction bases outside the gene matches: 6.

This clonotype was counted between two and nine times. V is TRBV6-2 or TRBV6-3 and J is TRBJ2-7, with D uncertain. This CDR3 has 12 amino acids. CDR1 MNHEY and CDR2 SVGEGT come from the germline V gene. V lost 2 bases to trimming and J lost 4 bases, with 6 bases between them. The CDR3 region is CASSYPEYEQYF. In nucleotides, the CDR3 is TGTGCCAGCAGTTACCCGGAGTACGAGCAGTACTTC.

The chain has TRBV7-2 and TRBJ2-7, with D hard to call. This CDR3 is 14 amino acids long. In germline, CDR1 is SGHTA, CDR2 FQGNSA. Deletions cut 2 bases from V and 3 bases from J, with 11 bases between. CDR3 loop: CASSLRWPSYEQYF. CDR3 sequence (DNA): TGTGCCAGCAGCTTAAGGTGGCCTAGCTACGAGCAGTACTTC.

This clonotype was recorded a few times. The genes are TRBV4-3 and TRBJ2-7, with D unresolved. In germline, CDR1 is LGHNA, CDR2 YSLEER. V was shortened by 1 base and J by 2 bases, with 12 bases between the two germline ends. The CDR3 loop spans 15 amino acids. As DNA, the CDR3 is TGCGCCAGCAGCCAAGGGACCCAGTATGCCTACGAGCAGTACTTC. It is translated as CASSQGTQYAYEQYF.

The genes are TRBV20-1 and TRBJ2-5; D gene uncertain. CDR3 length: 14 residues. Germline assignment: CDR1 DFQATT and CDR2 SNEGSKA (reference sequence). V was pared by 6 bases and J by 2 bases, with 16 bases between. CDR3: CSASRALRQETQYF. CDR3 DNA sequence: TGCAGTGCCAGCCGGGCCCTAAGGCAAGAGACCCAGTACTTC.

The chain carries TRBV20-1 and TRBJ2-5; TRBD1 might be the D (6 bases). The J call is uncertain, as TRBJ2-7 better fits the DNA end. Germline CDR1 and CDR2: DFQATT and SNEGSKA (reference sequence). The CDR3 runs to 14 residues. The DNA of the CDR3 is TGCAGTGCAGAACGAGCGTTTGGGGGCTCCGAGCAGTACTTC. This codes for CSAERAFGGSEQYF.

The sample holds a few counts of this clonotype. The chain links TRBV6-5 to TRBJ2-3, with 7 bases lining up with TRBD2. The V gene's germline CDR1 is MNHEY and CDR2 SVGAGI. The CDR3 extends over 15 amino acids. Unmatched junction bases numbered 2, after V lost 2 bases and J lost 0 bases. The CDR3 sequence: CASSYTSVSTDTQYF. In DNA form, the CDR3 reads TGTGCCAGCAGTTACACTAGCGTTAGCACAGATACGCAGTATTTT.

This clonotype was counted at least ten times. The CDR3 region has the DNA TGCAGTGCTAGGGCGACTAGCGGGCGCCCCTACGAGCAGTACTTC. It encodes CSARATSGRPYEQYF. The chain employs TRBV20-1 and TRBJ2-7; 10 nucleotides match TRBD2. The junction had 7 bases not matched to a gene; V was cut back by 3 bases and J by 2 bases. Per germline, CDR1 DFQATT and CDR2 SNEGSKA (reference sequence). The CDR3 extends over 15 amino acids.

This clonotype was seen a few times. The gene calls are TRBV6-5 and TRBJ1-4; D gene uncertain. V shed 0 bases and J shed 3 bases, with 11 bases lying between them. This CDR3 has 16 amino acids. Germline V gene lookup returns CDR1 MNHEY and CDR2 SVGAGI. CDR3 DNA: TGTGCCAGCAGTTACTCGGTGGCAGCACCTAATGAAAAACTGTTTTTT. It is translated as CASSYSVAAPNEKLFF.

The CDR3 DNA follows: TGCAGTGCTAGAGGTAATGAAAAACTGTTTTTT. This translates into CSARGNEKLFF. The V and J genes are TRBV20-1 and TRBJ1-4, with D uncertain. V was shortened by 1 base and J by 4 bases, with 1 base between the two germline ends. The CDR3 has 11 residues. Germline CDR1 reads DFQATT; CDR2 reads SNEGSKA (reference sequence).

This clonotype has a handful of counts. The chain recombines TRBV20-1 with TRBJ2-6; TRBD2 matches at 11 bases. With 4 bases clipped from V and 2 bases from J, the junction kept 7 bases outside the gene matches. The CDR3 extends over 17 amino acids. The germline gives CDR1 DFQATT, CDR2 SNEGSKA (reference sequence). Written as DNA, the CDR3 is TGCAGTGCTATGGTGGCTAGCGGGAGGCCTGGGGCCAACGTCCTGACTTTC. As protein: CSAMVASGRPGANVLTF.

This chain joins TRBV6-5 and TRBJ1-6; D ambiguous. This CDR3 contains 15 residues. Germline-derived CDR1 and CDR2 are MNHEY and SVGAGI. Trimming left V 0 bases short and J 14 bases short, with 17 bases between. The chain's CDR3 is CASSYSKQHFRSLHF. The CDR3 DNA is TGTGCCAGCAGTTACTCGAAACAGCATTTTAGATCCCTCCACTTT.

Only a few counts were recorded for this clonotype. V is TRBV4-3 and J is TRBJ1-2; D not certain. The germline V gene encodes CDR1 LGHNA and CDR2 YSLEER. V was pared by 0 bases and J by 8 bases, with 13 bases between. The CDR3 runs 14 residues. CDR3 sequence reads: CASSQDRNRVGYTF. CDR3 coding DNA: TGCGCCAGCAGCCAAGATCGGAACCGAGTGGGCTACACCTTC.

This clonotype was recorded a few times. The chain's CDR3 is CSARSDRIQETQYF. The DNA for the CDR3 is TGCAGTGCTAGAAGCGACAGAATCCAAGAGACCCAGTACTTC. This chain links TRBV20-1 with TRBJ2-5, with TRBD1 as a possible D gene (5 bases). The germline V gene encodes CDR1 DFQATT and CDR2 SNEGSKA (reference sequence). Trimming cost V 2 bases and J 1 base, with 11 bases left between them. This CDR3 has 14 amino acids.

This clonotype occurred a few times. V gene TRBV4-3 combines with J gene TRBJ2-1, with TRBD1 matching over 7 bases. V dropped 4 bases and J dropped 5; count of bases not matched to a gene: 8. Germline-derived CDR1 and CDR2 are LGHNA and YSLEER. This CDR3 has 15 residues. The CDR3 DNA reads as TGCGCCAGCAGCCGAGGCCCCAGGGGGAACAATGAGCAGTTCTTC. Its protein is CASSRGPRGNNEQFF.

CDR3 residues: CAPNGGQELTSGRNQHSYEQYF. The CDR3 region has the DNA TGTGCCCCAAACGGCGGGCAGGAACTGACTAGCGGCCGGAACCAACACTCCTACGAGCAGTACTTC. The rearrangement uses TRBV27 and TRBJ2-5, with 9 positions matching TRBD2. Gene TRBJ2-7 matches the end of the DNA better, so the J call may be wrong. The CDR3 runs 22 residues. Looked up from germline, CDR1 is MNHEY and CDR2 is SMNVEV (reference sequence).

Within the sample, this clonotype is medium-sized. The V call is TRBV6-6, the J call TRBJ2-5; perhaps TRBD1 as D (5 bases). The CDR3 is made up of 13 amino acids. Trimming took off 2 bases at V and 5 bases at J, with 9 bases between the two ends. Germline CDR1 reads MNHNY; CDR2 reads SVGAGI (reference sequence). This CDR3 is CASSYVQGETQYF. The DNA for the CDR3 is TGTGCCAGCAGTTACGTGCAGGGCGAGACCCAGTACTTC.

This rearrangement joins TRBV28 to TRBJ1-5, with D possibly being TRBD1 (6 bases). The CDR3 length is 13 residues. Per the germline V gene, CDR1 is MDHEN and CDR2 is SYDVKM. The V and J ends lost 8 bases and 3 bases respectively, with 11 bases between them. In DNA form, the CDR3 reads TGTGCCAGCGGCACAGGGTACAATCAGCCCCAGCATTTT. Protein product: CASGTGYNQPQHF.